The clone carrying this TCR beta chain has more than one count but fewer than ten. The antigen is unknown. The sample is drawn from a study of blood T cells in healthy people across ages. As for the study in general: Template switching caught about one barcoded beta molecule for each two T cells. Study-wide findings and caveats: Measured against age, TCR beta diversity per million T cells decreased in a roughly linear manner.

Next came a second PCR, run for about 7 to 11 cycles, which used a sample-barcoded 5' primer along with a J-beta primer mix. Every sample produced at least 2.5 million CDR3-containing paired-end reads. TCRdb reprocessed the 5' RACE reads with MiXCR, giving one entry per CDR3 protein. The sample lists 1.5 million to 2 million distinct CDR3 sequences, about 28% seen once, with around 7.7% in the top ten. The clonotype comes from a woman in her twenties or thirties in good health. Sequenced sample: blood.

The CDR3 is CASSESGSGRKAQETQYF. The CDR3 bases are TGTGCCAGCAGTGAATCAGGTAGCGGGAGAAAGGCCCAAGAGACCCAGTACTTC. The chain has TRBV25-1 and TRBJ2-5; 9 bases map to TRBD2. V lost 1 base, J lost 1 base, and 10 bases stayed unmatched. This CDR3 comprises 18 residues. Germline loops: CDR1 MGHDK, CDR2 SYGVNS.